One sample yielded the 4 T cell receptor beta chains listed below, sequenced in a study of blood T cell repertoires in COVID-19 (dated by TCRdb to about 2020). Receptor libraries were prepared by the immunoSEQ multiplex PCR assay. TCRdb stores this immuneACCESS table with in-frame sequences only. Part of the clones is absent; in the studies checked, under half of the shortfall reflects unresolved V genes, and no reason is known for the rest. The sample contains around 220,000 clones, around 88% of them found a single time. 1.5% of the sample is held by the ten biggest clonotypes. The material sequenced was peripheral blood. These receptors came from a man aged 18 to 29 with active or convalescent COVID-19.

The V call is TRBV12-5, the J call TRBJ2-1; TRBD2 aligns across 9 bases. Germline V CDR1 and CDR2: LGHNT, FRNRAP. Trimming cost V 4 bases and J 6 bases; bases outside gene matches: 4. CDR3 length equals 14 residues. The chain's CDR3 is CASGWGTSFNEQFF. CDR3 nucleotides: TGTGCTAGTGGTTGGGGGACTAGCTTCAATGAGCAGTTCTTC.

The chain uses TRBV12-3 or TRBV12-4 and TRBJ2-7; unclear D gene. The CDR3 contains 11 residues. V was cut by 1 base and J by 6 bases, with 4 bases left in between. CDR3 amino acids: CASSLGPEQYF. In DNA, the CDR3 is TGTGCCAGCAGTTTAGGGCCCGAGCAGTACTTC.

This clone has a single count. The chain joins TRBV6-5 to TRBJ2-1; 8 bases fit TRBD1. Germline V gene lookup returns CDR1 MNHEY and CDR2 SVGAGI. This CDR3 has 13 amino acids. V was pared by 11 bases and J by 2 bases, with 5 bases of the junction left unmatched. The chain's CDR3 is CAGATGAYNEQFF. The CDR3 nucleotides read TGTGCCGGGGCGACAGGGGCCTACAATGAGCAGTTCTTC.

This sequence joins TRBV12-5 and TRBJ1-5, with D possibly TRBD1 on 5 matching bases. Germline V CDR1 and CDR2: LGHNT, FRNRAP. The V gene lost 6 bases and the J gene lost 4 bases, with 13 bases spanning the gap. The length of the CDR3 is 14 residues. The CDR3 coding sequence is TGTGCTAGTGGACGATCGGGGGAGAATCAGCCCCAGCATTTT. As protein: CASGRSGENQPQHF. Complete variable domain (other parts from reference TRBV12-5 and TRBJ1-5): DARVTQTPRHKVTEMGQEVTMRCQPILGHNTVFWYRQTMMQGLELLAYFRNRAPLDDSGMPKDRFSAEMPDATLATLKIQPSEPRDSAVYFCASGRSGENQPQHFGDGTRLSIL.